This TCR beta chain was sequenced in a study of blood T cell repertoires in COVID-19. On the study more broadly: The samples span acute and convalescent COVID-19 from the United States, Italy and Spain.

In the authors' workflow: Amplifying reference gene primers gave estimates of nucleated cell counts. Some clones are missing from TCRdb's copy, which holds only in-frame ones; the method was immunoSEQ multiplex PCR. V and J calls plus clone size are reproduced from that table; the DNA served to infer D and trimming. The data hold about 250,000 clones, with around 87% observed a single time. The CDR3 consists of 13 residues. The V gene end was trimmed by 6 bases and the J gene end by 8 bases; junction bases not matched to a gene: 3. The germline V gene encodes CDR1 SNHLY and CDR2 FYNNEI. Recovered status in Cohort 3 required two negative PCRs, clearance, or symptom resolution.

The chain couples TRBV2 to TRBJ1-6, with 8 bases fitting TRBD1. The sequencing sample was made of PBMCs or T cells enriched from blood (not recorded which). This TCR derives from a woman aged 18-29 years who had recovered from COVID-19. This CDR3 is CASSKTGDSPLHF. The CDR3 bases are TGTGCCAGCAGCAAGACAGGGGATTCACCCCTCCACTTT.